Listed below are T cell receptor beta chains from one sample, sequenced in a study of blood T cell repertoires in COVID-19. The data were produced by immunoSEQ multiplex PCR, yet TCRdb's version contains in-frame clones alone and is incomplete. The repertoire holds about 240,000 clones, with approximately 86% as singletons. Material: peripheral blood. The origin of the receptors is a woman aged 70-85 years with active or convalescent COVID-19. Both conserved end residues are part of each CDR3. D genes are given only for firm matches. Not every row has a clone size; where given, it reads once, few, many or a size class.

>-|TRBJ1-5|-|15|TRBV12-5
CASGFSGGRNQPQHF
TGTGCTAGTGGTTTCTCAGGAGGAAGAAATCAGCCCCAGCATTTT
>-|TRBJ2-1|TRBD2|14|TRBV29-1
CSVEGRGGVDEQFF
TGCAGCGTTGAGGGGCGGGGGGGCGTAGATGAGCAGTTCTTC
>once|TRBJ1-1|TRBD1|14|TRBV3-1/TRBV3-2
CASSQGQGGAEAFF
TGTGCCAGCAGCCAAGGACAGGGGGGCGCTGAAGCTTTCTTT
>-|TRBJ1-4|-|15|TRBV9
CASSPRGRVNEKLFF
TGTGCCAGCAGCCCCCGGGGGAGAGTTAATGAAAAACTGTTTTTT
>-|TRBJ1-5|TRBD1|20|TRBV11-2
CASSLEGPGQGLSSNQPQHF
TGTGCCAGCAGCTTAGAGGGTCCCGGACAGGGGCTTTCGAGCAATCAGCCCCAGCATTTT
>-|TRBJ2-3|TRBD1|16|TRBV15
CATSRGTGGSTDTQYF
TGTGCCACCAGCAGAGGGACAGGGGGCTCGACAGATACGCAGTATTTT
>-|TRBJ1-2|-|13|TRBV7-8
CASSLGGDYGYTF
TGTGCCAGCAGCTTAGGGGGCGACTATGGCTACACCTTC
>-|TRBJ1-2|TRBD1|14|TRBV28
CASSLGTGDYGYTF
TGTGCCAGCAGTTTGGGGACAGGAGATTATGGCTACACCTTC
>-|TRBJ1-2|-|13|TRBV12-3/TRBV12-4
CASSSRGGRGYTF
TGTGCCAGCAGTTCGAGAGGAGGGAGGGGCTACACCTTC
>-|TRBJ1-1|-|13|TRBV6-4
CASSLDQGSEAFF
TGTGCCAGCAGTCTAGACCAGGGCTCTGAAGCTTTCTTT
>-|TRBJ2-7|-|15|TRBV27
CASSKTSGGPYEQYF
TGTGCCAGCAGTAAGACTAGTGGAGGCCCCTACGAGCAGTACTTC
>once|TRBJ1-1|-|13|TRBV6-2/TRBV6-3
CASSSSRQTGAFF
TGTGCCAGCAGTTCATCTAGACAGACGGGAGCTTTCTTT
>-|TRBJ2-5|TRBD1|12|TRBV18
CASTGAGETQYF
TGTGCCAGTACAGGGGCGGGAGAGACCCAGTACTTC
>-|TRBJ1-1|TRBD1|15|TRBV5-1
CASSLAGTGNTEAFF
TGCGCCAGCAGCCTGGCCGGGACAGGGAACACTGAAGCTTTCTTT
>-|TRBJ1-1|-|15|TRBV19
CASSVQGTLNTEAFF
TGTGCCAGTAGTGTCCAGGGGACCCTGAACACTGAAGCTTTCTTT
>once|TRBJ1-2|-|12|TRBV7-9
CASSFSLNGYTF
TGTGCCAGCAGCTTTAGTCTAAATGGCTACACCTTC
>-|TRBJ2-3|-|15|TRBV2
CASKGLKTGTDTQYF
TGTGCCAGCAAAGGACTCAAGACCGGCACAGATACGCAGTATTTT
>once|TRBJ2-3|TRBD1|16|TRBV19
CASSTRQGLVEDTQYF
TGTGCCAGTAGCACCAGACAGGGGTTGGTGGAAGATACGCAGTATTTT
>-|TRBJ1-2|-|15|TRBV5-4
CASSWGGRPDYGYTF
TGTGCCAGCAGCTGGGGGGGGCGCCCGGACTATGGCTACACCTTC
>-|TRBJ1-1|TRBD1|21|TRBV28
CASSFLIRDRKRPEGDTEAFF
TGTGCCAGCAGTTTTCTAATAAGGGACAGGAAACGTCCTGAGGGCGACACTGAAGCTTTCTTT
>-|TRBJ2-5|TRBD2|14|TRBV6-2/TRBV6-3
CASSYGGELETQYF
TGTGCCAGCAGTTACGGGGGGGAGCTGGAGACCCAGTACTTC
>-|TRBJ1-5|TRBD1|16|TRBV5-8
CASSLTGTGGNQPQHF
TGTGCCAGCAGCTTGACCGGGACAGGAGGAAATCAGCCCCAGCATTTT
>-|TRBJ1-1|-|16|TRBV19
CASSIDKVHRDTEAFF
TGTGCCAGTAGTATAGATAAGGTCCATCGGGACACTGAAGCTTTCTTT
>-|TRBJ1-4|-|15|TRBV4-3
CASSQEPGLQEKLFF
TGCGCCAGCAGCCAAGAACCAGGGCTACAGGAAAAACTGTTTTTT
>-|TRBJ1-3|-|15|TRBV9
CASSVEWGAGNTIYF
TGTGCCAGCAGCGTAGAGTGGGGGGCTGGAAACACCATATATTTT
>-|TRBJ1-1|-|15|TRBV5-6
CASSLDLRENTEAFF
TGTGCCAGCAGCTTGGATTTGCGTGAGAACACTGAAGCTTTCTTT
>-|TRBJ1-1|-|14|TRBV11-2
CASSQASSVPWAFF
TGTGCCAGCAGCCAAGCTTCAAGTGTTCCATGGGCTTTCTTT
>-|TRBJ1-1|-|13|TRBV7-9
CASSPSVHREAFF
TGTGCCAGCAGCCCTTCCGTTCACCGGGAAGCTTTCTTT
>-|TRBJ1-2|-|14|TRBV6-5
CASSRTGGPHGYTF
TGTGCCAGCAGCAGAACGGGGGGCCCTCATGGCTACACCTTC
>-|TRBJ1-1|-|11|TRBV20-1
CSVNRNTEAFF
TGCAGTGTTAACAGGAACACTGAAGCTTTCTTT
>-|TRBJ1-2|-|14|TRBV6-4
CASSPERGSYGYTF
TGTGCCAGCAGTCCCGAACGGGGAAGCTATGGCTACACCTTC
>once|TRBJ2-7|TRBD1|14|TRBV6-4
CASSPGQGAYEQYF
TGTGCCAGCAGCCCGGGACAGGGCGCCTACGAGCAGTACTTC
>-|TRBJ1-6|-|13|TRBV11-3
CASSLDALSPLHF
TGTGCCAGCAGCTTAGATGCGTTGTCACCCCTCCACTTT
>-|TRBJ1-1|-|13|TRBV29-1
CSFAGGPQQPAFF
TGCAGCTTTGCAGGAGGCCCCCAACAACCGGCTTTCTTT
>-|TRBJ2-3|TRBD1|15|TRBV5-1
CASSSGQGSTDTQYF
TGCGCCAGCAGCTCTGGACAGGGTAGCACAGATACGCAGTATTTT
>-|TRBJ1-6|-|13|TRBV4-3
CASSQRQYSPLHF
TGCGCCAGCAGCCAGAGACAGTATTCACCCCTCCACTTT
>once|TRBJ2-7|TRBD1|15|TRBV6-5
CASSPRDRGTYEQYF
TGTGCCAGCAGTCCACGGGACAGGGGCACCTACGAGCAGTACTTC
>-|TRBJ2-2|-|16|TRBV5-1
CASSLAQTANTGELFF
TGCGCCAGCAGCTTGGCCCAGACTGCGAACACCGGGGAGCTGTTTTTT
>-|TRBJ2-1|-|13|TRBV6-1
CASSEGIGFRQFF
TGTGCCAGCAGTGAAGGAATCGGGTTTAGGCAGTTCTTC